Listed below are T cell receptor beta chains from one sample, sequenced in a study of T-cell memory formation after mild COVID-19. TCRdb reprocessed the 5' RACE reads via MiXCR and lists one record per CDR3 protein. In the table there are 150,000 to 200,000 distinct CDR3 sequences, 20% to 25% of which are singletons. Sequencing was carried out using PBMCs or a T cell subset sorted from them (not recorded which). The receptors come from an adult woman who had mild COVID-19 (a few samples of this study predate the infection). Cell type and time point are not known. CDR3s include the opening cysteine and the closing phenylalanine or tryptophan. A D gene is named only where the DNA matches it firmly. Only part of the rows carry a size: once, few, many, or a class if the clone is expanded.

v_call	d_call	clone_size	j_call	cdr3_nt	cdr3_aa
TRBV20-1	NA	NA	TRBJ1-1	TGCAGTGCTAGCTCGGATAACACTGAAGCTTTCTTT	CSASSDNTEAFF
TRBV6-2/TRBV6-3	NA	NA	TRBJ2-7	TGTGCCAGCAGTGGGGACACCCTCCCTCCCTACGAGCAGTACTTC	CASSGDTLPPYEQYF
TRBV29-1	TRBD2	NA	TRBJ2-7	TGCAGCGTTGAGACTAGCGGCAGCTCCTACGAGCAGTACTTC	CSVETSGSSYEQYF
TRBV27	TRBD2	NA	TRBJ2-7	TGTGCCAGCAGTTTAGCGGGAGGGCCTTATTACGAGCAGTACTTC	CASSLAGGPYYEQYF
TRBV19	NA	NA	TRBJ2-7	TGTGCCAGTAGTAACCCTCCGGCAGAGCAGTACTTC	CASSNPPAEQYF
TRBV20-1	TRBD1	few	TRBJ1-5	TGCAGTGCTAGAGATCTGGAGGGGGCCGGTCAGCCCCAGCATTTT	CSARDLEGAGQPQHF
TRBV4-1	NA	NA	TRBJ1-6	TGCGCCAGCAGCCAACCTGGACACTATAATTCACCCCTCCACTTT	CASSQPGHYNSPLHF
TRBV25-1	TRBD1	few	TRBJ2-2	TGTGCCAGCAGTGAAAGAGTAGGACAGGGAGGAACCGGGGAGCTGTTTTTT	CASSERVGQGGTGELFF
TRBV7-8	NA	few	TRBJ2-5	TGTGCCAGCAGCCACGGGACGGCGTCTTGGGAGACCCAGTACTTC	CASSHGTASWETQYF
TRBV7-9	NA	NA	TRBJ1-1	TGTGCCAGCAGGGGCAGGATGAACACTGAAGCTTTCTTT	CASRGRMNTEAFF
TRBV11-2	TRBD2	many	TRBJ2-7	TGTGCCAGCAGCCCGCGGACTAGCGGGAGCTACGAGCAGTACTTC	CASSPRTSGSYEQYF
TRBV30	NA	NA	TRBJ1-4	TGTGCCTGGAGTGCCAGAACGGTACGGGGATCTAATGAAAAACTGTTTTTT	CAWSARTVRGSNEKLFF
TRBV4-1	TRBD2	few	TRBJ2-2	TGCGCCAGCAGCCAGCGGGAGGCTTTAGTTACCGGGGAGCTGTTTTTT	CASSQREALVTGELFF
TRBV7-9	NA	NA	TRBJ2-3	TGTGCCAGCAGGACCTCGGGACCTCAGAAGGATACGCAGTATTTT	CASRTSGPQKDTQYF
TRBV3-1	NA	NA	TRBJ2-6	TGTGCCAGCAGCCCAATCCATAGCCGCTCTGGGGCCAACGTCCTGACTTTC	CASSPIHSRSGANVLTF
TRBV5-6	NA	few	TRBJ2-3	TGTGCCAGCAGCTCGAATCCGATCACAGATACGCAGTATTTT	CASSSNPITDTQYF
TRBV5-1	NA	NA	TRBJ1-1	TGCGCCAGCAGCTCTGATTACCCCGAGCAGGTACTCACTGAAGCTTTCTTT	CASSSDYPEQVLTEAFF
TRBV7-6	NA	NA	TRBJ2-4	TGTGCCAGCAGCTCGGGCCTGGGAGTTAACATTCAGTACTTC	CASSSGLGVNIQYF
TRBV7-9	NA	NA	TRBJ1-1	TGTGCCAGCAGCTTAGAAAGGGGCTGGGACACTGAAGCTTTCTTT	CASSLERGWDTEAFF
TRBV7-2	TRBD1	NA	TRBJ1-1	TGTGCCAGCAGCTTACGGGACAGGTGGACTGAAGCTTTCTTT	CASSLRDRWTEAFF
TRBV3-1	TRBD1	few	TRBJ2-7	TGTGCCAGCAGCCTTATCGGACAGGGGTTACTCTCCTACGAGCAGTACTTC	CASSLIGQGLLSYEQYF
TRBV29-1	TRBD1	NA	TRBJ2-3	TGCAGCGTTGGGGGACAGGGACCCACAGATACGCAGTATTTT	CSVGGQGPTDTQYF
TRBV30	TRBD1	NA	TRBJ2-7	TGTGCCTGCCGACAGGGGTCGACCTACGAGCAGTACTTC	CACRQGSTYEQYF
TRBV12-3/TRBV12-4	NA	NA	TRBJ1-5	TGTGCCAGCCGAAGGGGTTCCAATCAGCCCCAGCATTTT	CASRRGSNQPQHF
TRBV29-1	NA	few	TRBJ1-1	TGCAGCGTTGAAGCAGTGAACACTGAAGCTTTCTTT	CSVEAVNTEAFF
TRBV2	TRBD2	NA	TRBJ2-3	TGTGCCAGCACTCCAGGTCGGGAGGGGAGAGATACGCAGTATTTT	CASTPGREGRDTQYF
TRBV6-2/TRBV6-3	NA	once	TRBJ2-5	TGTGCCAGCAGCAATGGGGGGCGAGAGACCCAGTACTTC	CASSNGGRETQYF
TRBV4-2	NA	few	TRBJ2-1	TGTGCCAGCAGCCAAGACCGGGACGACCACAATGAGCAGTTCTTC	CASSQDRDDHNEQFF
TRBV7-2	NA	few	TRBJ2-7	TGTGCCAGCAGCCCTATTTCTGGCAACTACGAGCAGTACTTC	CASSPISGNYEQYF
TRBV7-6	TRBD2	few	TRBJ2-3	TGTGCCAGCAGCTTAGCGGTAGGAGCGGGAGGGCCCTCAGAAGGAGATACGCAGTATTTT	CASSLAVGAGGPSEGDTQYF
TRBV5-1	NA	NA	TRBJ2-2	TGCGCCAGCAGCTTGGGCCCGGCTGGGTTGGACACCGGGGAGCTGTTTTTT	CASSLGPAGLDTGELFF
TRBV5-1	NA	NA	TRBJ1-2	TGCGCCAGCATGGGGGAGGACTATGGCTACACCTTC	CASMGEDYGYTF
TRBV7-6	NA	NA	TRBJ2-1	TGTGCCAGCAGCTTAGCGTCGGGTCTCTACAATGAGCAGTTCTTC	CASSLASGLYNEQFF
TRBV9	TRBD2	few	TRBJ2-2	TGTGCCAGCAGCGTAGGCGGGGGGGCCGCCGGGGAGCTGTTTTTT	CASSVGGGAAGELFF
TRBV24-1	NA	NA	TRBJ1-5	TGTGCCACCAGTGATTTGCTGAGGGAAGGCAATCAGCCCCAGCATTTT	CATSDLLREGNQPQHF
TRBV7-6	TRBD1	NA	TRBJ1-4	TGTGCCAGCAGCTTGTATCCGGGACAGACAAATGAAAAACTGTTTTTT	CASSLYPGQTNEKLFF
TRBV7-2	TRBD1	NA	TRBJ1-2	TGTGCCAGCAGCGGGGGACAGTATGGCTACACCTTC	CASSGGQYGYTF
TRBV4-1	NA	NA	TRBJ1-1	TGCGCCAGCAGCCAAGTGGCAGCCTATGAAGCTTTCTTT	CASSQVAAYEAFF
TRBV4-3	TRBD1	many	TRBJ1-6	TGCGCCAGCAGCCCCACGTCCGGGACAGGGGGATCACCCCTCCACTTT	CASSPTSGTGGSPLHF
TRBV7-9	NA	NA	TRBJ1-1	TGTGCCAGCGGCAACCACGGGTTCAAGGACACTGAAGCTTTCTTT	CASGNHGFKDTEAFF
TRBV2	NA	NA	TRBJ2-3	TGTGCCAGCAGTGAATCTTCATGGGGCGTTAGCACAGATACGCAGTATTTT	CASSESSWGVSTDTQYF
TRBV11-2	NA	NA	TRBJ1-4	TGTGCCAGCAGCTTAGGACCCGCGGATGCTAATGAAAAACTGTTTTTT	CASSLGPADANEKLFF